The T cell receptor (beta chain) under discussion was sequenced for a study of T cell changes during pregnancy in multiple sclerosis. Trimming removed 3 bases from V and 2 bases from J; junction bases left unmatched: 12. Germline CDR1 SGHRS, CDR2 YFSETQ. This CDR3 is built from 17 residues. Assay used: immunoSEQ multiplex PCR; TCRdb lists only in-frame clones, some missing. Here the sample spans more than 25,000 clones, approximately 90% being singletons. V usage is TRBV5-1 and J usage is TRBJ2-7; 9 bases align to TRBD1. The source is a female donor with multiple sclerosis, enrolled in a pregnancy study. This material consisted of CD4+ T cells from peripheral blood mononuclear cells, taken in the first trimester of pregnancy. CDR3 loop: CASSSLDRGDGAYEQYF. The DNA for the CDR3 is TGCGCCAGCAGCTCGCTGGACAGGGGCGATGGGGCCTACGAGCAGTACTTC. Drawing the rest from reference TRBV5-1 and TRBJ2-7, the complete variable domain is KAGVTQTPRYLIKTRGQQVTLSCSPISGHRSVSWYQQTPGQGLQFLFEYFSETQRNKGNFPGRFSGRQFSNSRSEMNVSTLELGDSALYLCASSSLDRGDGAYEQYFGPGTRLTVT.